Shown below are 32 T cell receptor beta chains from a single sample sequenced in a study of blood T cell repertoires in COVID-19. The repertoire was sequenced with immunoSEQ multiplex PCR; TCRdb's copy has only in-frame clones and lacks some. The table includes about 310,000 clones, around nine tenths detected once. Sequencing input: PBMCs or T cells enriched from blood (not recorded which). The origin of the receptors is a woman between 40 and 55 years old who had recovered from COVID-19.

This clone was seen more than once but under ten times. The rearrangement links TRBV5-1 to TRBJ2-7; a possible D gene is TRBD1 (5 bases). The CDR3 contains 18 residues. Germline V gene data show CDR1 as SGHRS and CDR2 as YFSETQ. V gave up 2 bases and J gave up 1 base, with 22 bases separating them. In DNA form, the CDR3 reads TGCGCCAGCAGCTTTCTCACTGCCAGACAGTCAGGATCCTACGAGCAGTACTTC. Protein sequence: CASSFLTARQSGSYEQYF.

The chain couples TRBV2 to TRBJ1-4; TRBD1 agrees at 10 bases. The germline gives CDR1 SNHLY, CDR2 FYNNEI. V lost 5 bases, J lost 6 bases, and 9 bases stayed unmatched. This CDR3 is built from 16 residues. Here the CDR3 reads CASSSGTGVWDEKLFF. The CDR3 DNA is TGTGCCAGCAGTTCCGGGACAGGGGTGTGGGATGAAAAACTGTTTTTT.

The chain recombines TRBV6-1 with TRBJ2-5, with TRBD2 matching over 11 bases. There are 20 residues in the CDR3. With V trimmed by 0 bases and J by 0 bases, 12 bases remained unmatched. Germline V gene lookup returns CDR1 MNHNS and CDR2 SASEGT. CDR3 in amino acids: CASSEALSSGRTPHQETQYF. The CDR3, as DNA: TGTGCCAGCAGTGAAGCGCTGTCTAGCGGGAGGACCCCCCACCAAGAGACCCAGTACTTC.

This sequence joins TRBV21-1 and TRBJ2-7; the D segment call TRBD2 is taken from the table without a DNA check. TRBV21-1 corresponds to a pseudogene. This CDR3 has 17 residues. The CDR3 loop is CASSKLGPNSGSDEQYF. The CDR3 coding sequence is TGTGCCAGCAGCAAACTTGGGCCTAATAGCGGGAGTGACGAGCAGTACTTC.

The chain has TRBV19 and TRBJ2-4; the match to TRBD1 covers 7 bases. This CDR3 is built from 15 residues. V shed 5 bases and J 4 bases; nucleotides not matched to a gene: 8. Germline lookup yields CDR1 LNHDA and CDR2 SQIVND (reference sequence). The CDR3 sequence: CASSETGQLKNIQYF. CDR3 DNA sequence: TGTGCCAGTAGTGAAACGGGACAGCTTAAAAACATTCAGTACTTC.

This clone came up once. V and J are TRBV5-4 and TRBJ2-5; D might be TRBD1 (6 bases). Germline CDR1 is SGHNT and CDR2 is YYREEE (reference sequence). V was clipped by 4 bases and J by 4 bases, with 14 bases between them. CDR3 length: 14 residues. The CDR3 DNA follows: TGTGCCAGCAGCCCGCCGACAGGCCCAGAGACCCAGTACTTC. Translation gives CASSPPTGPETQYF.

This clone has only a few counts. This chain joins TRBV28 and TRBJ2-7; D unclear. Germline V lookup: CDR1 MDHEN, CDR2 SYDVKM. Trimming took off 6 bases at V and 3 bases at J, with 15 bases between the two ends. This CDR3 has 14 residues. As DNA, the CDR3 is TGTGCCAGCAGCCCCCCGTGGGCAGACTACGAGCAGTACTTC. Amino acids: CASSPPWADYEQYF.

The chain combines TRBV27 with TRBJ1-1; D is undetermined. The V and J ends lost 6 bases and 0 bases respectively, with 8 bases between them. The CDR3 contains 13 residues. The germline gives CDR1 MNHEY, CDR2 SMNVEV (reference sequence). The CDR3 spells CASRYLMNTEAFF. As DNA, the CDR3 is TGTGCCAGCAGGTACCTAATGAACACTGAAGCTTTCTTT.

V gene TRBV4-1 combines with J gene TRBJ2-1; TRBD2 aligns across 9 bases. V shed 3 bases and J 8 bases; nucleotides not matched to a gene: 5. CDR1 and CDR2 from the germline V gene are MGHRA and YSYEKL. The CDR3 is 14 residues long. The CDR3 loop is CASSQAGGRDEQFF. The CDR3 DNA reads as TGCGCCAGCAGCCAGGCGGGAGGGCGCGATGAGCAGTTCTTC.

This chain connects TRBV18 to TRBJ1-1; TRBD1 aligns across 7 bases. The ends lost 1 base at V and 0 bases at J; junction bases unmatched: 5. Germline values: CDR1 KGHSH, CDR2 LQKENI. CDR3 length equals 16 residues. The CDR3 DNA reads TGTGCCAGCTCACCACAGGGGGCGACGTTGAACACTGAAGCTTTCTTT. This sequence encodes CASSPQGATLNTEAFF.

This rearrangement joins TRBV7-2 to TRBJ2-7; 7 bases agree with TRBD2. Germline V gene data show CDR1 as SGHTA and CDR2 as FQGNSA. This CDR3 has 15 residues. Unmatched junction bases numbered 11, after V lost 6 bases and J lost 3 bases. The DNA for the CDR3 is TGTGCCAGCAGTTTTAGCGGGCGACCGATCTACGAGCAGTACTTC. Protein: CASSFSGRPIYEQYF.

The J gene is TRBJ2-2, the V gene TRBV28; tentatively, D is TRBD1 (5 bases). With 2 bases removed from V and 2 bases from J, the gap between germline ends came to 9 bases. Per the germline V gene, CDR1 is MDHEN and CDR2 is SYDVKM. The CDR3 length is 15 residues. This chain's CDR3 is CASSLGQGNTGELFF. The DNA for the CDR3 is TGTGCCAGCAGTTTAGGCCAGGGCAACACCGGGGAGCTGTTTTTT. The variable domain in full, completed from reference TRBV28 and TRBJ2-2, reads DVKVTQSSRYLVKRTGEKVFLECVQDMDHENMFWYRQDPGLGLRLIYFSYDVKMKEKGDIPEGYSVSREKKERFSLILESASTNQTSMYLCASSLGQGNTGELFFGEGSRLTVL.

The gene calls are TRBV7-9 and TRBJ1-1; tentative D call: TRBD1 (5 bases). The CDR3 runs to 14 residues. Trimming left V 1 base short and J 2 bases short, with 8 bases between. CDR1 SEHNR and CDR2 FQNEAQ come from the germline V gene (reference sequence). The CDR3 here is CASSLEGVNTEAFF. The CDR3 DNA reads as TGTGCCAGCAGCTTAGAAGGGGTTAACACTGAAGCTTTCTTT.

The chain is built from TRBV30 and TRBJ1-2; TRBD1 is a possible D gene (6 bases). The V end lost 5 bases, the J end lost 2 bases, and 12 bases lay between the germline ends. Germline V gives CDR1 GTSNPN, CDR2 SVGIG (reference sequence). The CDR3 spans 13 residues. The chain's CDR3 is CAWSKQGNYGYTF. In nucleotides, the CDR3 is TGTGCCTGGTCAAAGCAGGGGAACTATGGCTACACCTTC.

The genes are TRBV5-1 and TRBJ2-3, with D tentatively TRBD2 (6 bases). The length of the CDR3 is 13 residues. Trimming left V 5 bases short and J 1 base short, with 8 bases between. The germline CDR1 and CDR2 sequences are SGHRS and YFSETQ. DNA of the CDR3: TGCGCCAGCAGATCGGGGGGCACAGATACGCAGTATTTT. It encodes CASRSGGTDTQYF.

The V call is TRBV27, the J call TRBJ1-1; 8 nucleotides agree with TRBD1. V lost 5 bases and J lost 5; bases outside the gene matches: 7. Germline CDR1 and CDR2: MNHEY and SMNVEV (reference sequence). This CDR3 has 14 residues. DNA for the CDR3: TGTGCCAGCAGTCTACAGGGGGTTAAGACTGAAGCTTTCTTT. Its protein product is CASSLQGVKTEAFF.

V and J are TRBV19 and TRBJ1-2; TRBD1 matches 7 bases. The CDR3 has 13 amino acids. Germline V CDR1 and CDR2: LNHDA, SQIVND (reference sequence). V lost 3 bases and J lost 8; bases outside the gene matches: 6. As DNA, the CDR3 is TGTGCCAGTAGTATTGGAGACAGGGCAGGCTACACCTTC. This encodes CASSIGDRAGYTF.

The chain carries TRBV9 and TRBJ1-6, with unresolved D. V was clipped by 5 bases and J by 0 bases, with 9 bases between them. This CDR3 has 15 amino acids. Germline values: CDR1 SGDLS, CDR2 YYNGEE. CDR3 residues: CASSGGPSYNSPLHF. The CDR3 nucleotides read TGTGCCAGCAGTGGAGGGCCCTCCTATAATTCACCCCTCCACTTT.

This chain connects TRBV21-1 to TRBJ1-5; the table's TRBD1 call for D was not verified on the DNA. TRBV21-1 is a pseudogene locus. The CDR3 is 21 amino acids. In nucleotides, the CDR3 is TGTGCCAGCAGTCTAAGGCGGCTCCGGGACAGGGGGATGTATAGCAATCAGCCCCAGCATTTT. Amino acid sequence: CASSLRRLRDRGMYSNQPQHF.

This clone was found once. The rearrangement uses TRBV28 and TRBJ1-2; D may be TRBD1 (5 bases). Germline-derived CDR1 and CDR2 are MDHEN and SYDVKM. The CDR3 length is 13 residues. The germline V and J ends were trimmed by 6 bases and 4 bases, with 12 bases remaining between them. CDR3 DNA sequence: TGTGCCAGCAGGCAGGACATGGTCTATGGCTACACCTTC. Protein sequence: CASRQDMVYGYTF.

This clone was recorded once. The chain is built from TRBV15 and TRBJ2-1; D not certain. Germline V CDR1 and CDR2: LNHNV, YYDKDF (reference sequence). The V and J ends lost 3 bases and 9 bases respectively, with 15 bases between them. The CDR3 spans 14 residues. The CDR3 region has the DNA TGTGCCACCAGCAGTTACGAGATTGTACGTGAGCAGTTCTTC. Translated, it gives CATSSYEIVREQFF.

The chain recombines TRBV7-2 with TRBJ2-7, with 9 bases fitting TRBD2. The CDR3 extends over 19 amino acids. The V segment lost 0 bases and the J segment 1 base; nucleotides outside the gene matches: 13. From germline, CDR1 is SGHTA and CDR2 FQGNSA. The DNA of the CDR3 is TGTGCCAGCAGCTTAGCCCATACTAGCGGGCTCGCCCCTTCCTACGAGCAGTACTTC. The encoded protein is CASSLAHTSGLAPSYEQYF.

This clone came up once. The CDR3 bases are TGTGCCAGCAGGCGACAGGGGGCTAGCGGGGAGCTGTTTTTT. Its protein product is CASRRQGASGELFF. The J gene is TRBJ2-2, the V gene TRBV27, with TRBD1 matching over 10 bases. This CDR3 region has 14 residues. Germline-derived CDR1 and CDR2 are MNHEY and SMNVEV (reference sequence). V shed 6 bases, J shed 7 bases, and the junction held 5 bases outside the gene matches.

The rearrangement joins TRBV5-1 to TRBJ1-5, with D unclear. V lost 0 bases and J lost 0, with 7 bases in between. CDR3 length equals 15 residues. Germline CDR1 is SGHRS and CDR2 is YFSETQ. DNA of the CDR3: TGCGCCAGCAGCTTGGTAGCAAATAGCAATCAGCCCCAGCATTTT. Translating gives CASSLVANSNQPQHF.

The sample holds a few counts of this clone. The chain couples TRBV18 to TRBJ2-7; 8 bases map to TRBD2. Unmatched junction bases numbered 13, after V lost 2 bases and J lost 4 bases. CDR3 length: 17 amino acids. CDR1 is KGHSH and CDR2 is LQKENI in the germline V gene. CDR3 amino acids: CASSPNAPSGSSYEQYF. The CDR3 nucleotides are TGTGCCAGCTCACCAAACGCGCCGAGCGGGAGTTCTTACGAGCAGTACTTC.

The chain has TRBV24-1 and TRBJ1-5; TRBD1 agrees at 7 bases. The CDR3 contains 14 residues. The germline V gene encodes CDR1 KGHDR and CDR2 SFDVKD. J lost 0 bases, V lost 5 bases, and 0 bases had no gene match. The DNA of the CDR3 is TGTGCCACCAGTGCAGGGGGTAGCAATCAGCCCCAGCATTTT. Translation gives CATSAGGSNQPQHF.

The rearrangement links TRBV29-1 to TRBJ2-3; TRBD1 agrees at 7 bases. With 4 bases clipped from V and 2 bases from J, the junction kept 3 bases outside the gene matches. Germline V CDR1 and CDR2: SQVTM, ANQGSEA. The length of the CDR3 is 13 residues. CDR3 amino acids: CSVVQGPTDTQYF. For the CDR3, the DNA is TGCAGCGTTGTACAGGGGCCCACAGATACGCAGTATTTT.

The gene calls are TRBV6-2 or TRBV6-3 and TRBJ2-5; D might be TRBD2 (7 bases). V lost 4 bases, J lost 1 base, and 16 bases lay in between. This CDR3 has 16 amino acids. CDR1 is MNHEY, CDR2 SVGEGT, per germline. The CDR3 reads CASSSFQGGGQETQYF. As DNA, the CDR3 is TGTGCCAGCAGTTCGTTCCAGGGAGGGGGCCAAGAGACCCAGTACTTC.

The rearrangement joins TRBV24-1 to TRBJ2-2; perhaps TRBD2 as D (5 bases). V was shortened by 7 bases and J by 4 bases, with 21 bases between the two germline ends. There are 17 residues in the CDR3. In germline, CDR1 is KGHDR, CDR2 SFDVKD. Here the CDR3 reads CATRDGRERFGTGELFF. CDR3 sequence (DNA): TGTGCCACCAGGGACGGACGGGAAAGGTTTGGCACCGGGGAGCTGTTTTTT.

The rearrangement uses TRBV21-1 and TRBJ2-7; TRBD2 was called by the table and not checked on the DNA. TRBV21-1 is recorded as a pseudogene. There are 15 residues in the CDR3. The chain's CDR3 is CASSKRQPSVHEQYF. Written as DNA, the CDR3 is TGTGCCAGCAGCAAGAGGCAACCGTCGGTCCACGAGCAGTACTTC.

V is TRBV4-3 and J is TRBJ2-3, with 12 bases matching TRBD2. The junction had 4 bases not matched to a gene; V was cut back by 0 bases and J by 6 bases. CDR1 and CDR2 from the germline V gene are LGHNA and YSLEER. The CDR3 consists of 16 residues. CDR3 region: CASSQDPSGGADTQYF. DNA of the CDR3: TGCGCCAGCAGCCAAGATCCTAGCGGGGGGGCGGATACGCAGTATTTT.

The chain links TRBV7-8 to TRBJ2-5, with 9 nucleotides matching TRBD1. This CDR3 comprises 16 residues. Germline assignment: CDR1 SGHVS and CDR2 FQNEAQ. With V trimmed by 5 bases and J by 5 bases, 12 bases remained unmatched. The CDR3 DNA reads as TGTGCCAGCAGCCCCAGGACAGGGGTCGAGGAGGAGACCCAGTACTTC. Amino acid sequence: CASSPRTGVEEETQYF. The variable domain in full, with the rest retrieved from reference TRBV7-8 and TRBJ2-5, is GAGVSQSPRYKVAKRGQDVALRCDPISGHVSLFWYQQALGQGPEFLTYFQNEAQLDKSGLPSDRFFAERPEGSVSTLKIQRTQQEDSAVYLCASSPRTGVEEETQYFGPGTRLLVL.